A single TCR beta chain is shown here with its context. The protocol was immunoSEQ multiplex PCR, while the TCRdb copy is restricted to in-frame clones and leaves out a portion. The repertoire holds roughly 250,000 clones, over 75% seen once, with 4% to 4.5% in the top ten. These data belong to a study of blood T cell repertoires in COVID-19. V was cut by 2 bases and J by 6 bases, with 16 bases left in between. CDR3 length: 16 residues. In germline, CDR1 is MNHEY, CDR2 SVGAGI. The receptor comes from a woman in her 30s who had recovered from COVID-19. Sequencing input: PBMCs or T cells enriched from blood (not recorded which). The chain combines TRBV6-5 with TRBJ2-2, with D unresolved. The DNA of the CDR3 is TGTGCCAGCAGTTACAGCCCGGGTCTCCCCCCCGGGGAGCTGTTTTTT. Protein product: CASSYSPGLPPGELFF.